These 11 T cell receptor beta chains originate from one sample sequenced in a study of sequential checkpoint blockade in melanoma. Here immunoSEQ multiplex PCR was the method, and the copy in TCRdb shows in-frame clones only, minus some. The repertoire includes fewer than 20,000 clones, roughly 73% of them detected once, and around 5% sits in the top ten. The treatment here: randomized to nivolumab then ipilimumab (arm A) or the reverse (arm B). The input for sequencing was tumor tissue (inferred from file names), taken from a patient given nivolumab and ipilimumab in sequence. The receptors were gathered from a human donor with melanoma.

The J gene is TRBJ1-4, the V gene TRBV1; TRBD1, as called in the table, went unchecked against the DNA. TRBV1 is termed a pseudogene. The CDR3 extends over 15 amino acids. CDR3 DNA sequence: TGCGCCAGCAGCTACACCGGGACAGGTCCAGTTAAGCTGTTTTTT. Protein product: CASSYTGTGPVKLFF.

The gene calls are TRBV15 and TRBJ2-1; TRBD2 aligns across 11 bases. Looked up from germline, CDR1 is LNHNV and CDR2 is YYDKDF (reference sequence). This CDR3 comprises 15 residues. The V segment lost 3 bases and the J segment 3 bases; nucleotides outside the gene matches: 1. This CDR3 is CATSSGTSGYNEQFF. The DNA of the CDR3 is TGTGCCACCAGCAGCGGGACTAGCGGCTACAATGAGCAGTTCTTC.

In its sample, this clone was seen a few times. V and J are TRBV16 and TRBJ2-3; D gene unclear. This CDR3 comprises 14 residues. V was cut by 4 bases and J by 4 bases, with 12 bases left in between. The germline V gene has CDR1 KGHSY and CDR2 FQNENV. The CDR3 reads CASSRERPSDTQYF. DNA for the CDR3: TGTGCCAGCAGCCGAGAAAGACCGTCAGATACGCAGTATTTT.

This clone was observed a few times. The chain links TRBV30 to TRBJ1-1; the match to TRBD1 covers 10 bases. After removal of 4 bases from V and 1 base from J, the junction contained 9 bases not matched to a gene. The CDR3 length is 16 residues. Germline CDR1 is GTSNPN and CDR2 is SVGIG (reference sequence). CDR3 sequence reads: CAWIDRGRKGNTEAFF. The CDR3 region has the DNA TGTGCCTGGATAGACAGGGGGCGCAAGGGGAACACTGAAGCTTTCTTT.

This clone was counted only a few times. V usage is TRBV6-8 and J usage is TRBJ2-3; D tentatively fits TRBD1 or TRBD2 (5 bases each). With 4 bases removed from V and 10 bases from J, the gap between germline ends came to 15 bases. Germline V gene lookup returns CDR1 MNHGY and CDR2 SAAAGT. The CDR3 is made up of 13 amino acids. The CDR3 spells CASSSGPTSAQYF. CDR3 nucleotides: TGTGCCAGCAGTTCGGGACCCACCTCGGCGCAGTATTTT.

CDR3 sequence reads: CSVGEFSYYGYTF. The CDR3 nucleotides are TGCAGCGTTGGGGAATTTTCATACTATGGCTACACCTTC. The V call is TRBV29-1, the J call TRBJ1-2; D remains ambiguous. This CDR3 region has 13 residues. V was cut by 4 bases and J by 3 bases, with 12 bases left in between. Germline CDR1 reads SQVTM; CDR2 reads ANQGSEA.

The chain couples TRBV5-1 to TRBJ2-7; the D call may be TRBD1 or TRBD2 (5 bases each). Trimming cost V 1 base and J 3 bases, with 14 bases left between them. The CDR3 spans 15 residues. The germline CDR1 and CDR2 sequences are SGHRS and YFSETQ. The CDR3 region has the DNA TGCGCCAGCAGCTTGTTTGGGACCGGGGACTACGAGCAGTACTTC. This sequence encodes CASSLFGTGDYEQYF.

By its share, this clone is medium-sized. This chain connects TRBV6-8 to TRBJ2-7; 15 bases agree with TRBD2. V dropped 6 bases and J dropped 3; count of bases not matched to a gene: 9. CDR3 size: 17 residues. Germline-derived CDR1 and CDR2 are MNHGY and SAAAGT. DNA for the CDR3: TGTGCCAGCAGCCGGACTAGCGGGGGGGCCTCTGGCTACGAGCAGTACTTC. Protein sequence: CASSRTSGGASGYEQYF.

The CDR3 is CASSLGWRSNTEAFF. The CDR3 DNA follows: TGTGCCAGCAGCTTGGGGTGGAGGTCTAACACTGAAGCTTTCTTT. The chain recombines TRBV11-3 with TRBJ1-1; D is undetermined. Trimming cost V 3 bases and J 2 bases, with 13 bases left between them. In germline, CDR1 is SGHNT, CDR2 YENEEA. The CDR3 runs 15 residues.

The genes are TRBV6-8 and TRBJ2-7, with a weak D call TRBD2 (6 bases). CDR1 is MNHGY and CDR2 is SAAAGT in the germline V gene. The CDR3 runs to 16 residues. Trimming cost V 4 bases and J 4 bases, with 20 bases left between them. The CDR3 protein is CASSLYAGTAMYEQYF. The DNA of the CDR3 is TGTGCCAGCAGTTTATACGCCGGGACTGCAATGTACGAGCAGTACTTC.

This rearrangement joins TRBV6-8 to TRBJ2-5; D gene ambiguous. This CDR3 comprises 13 residues. Germline values: CDR1 MNHGY, CDR2 SAAAGT. V lost 6 bases, J lost 5 bases, and 13 bases lay in between. This CDR3 reads CASSPPGWETQYF. The CDR3 bases are TGTGCCAGCAGCCCACCCGGATGGGAGACCCAGTACTTC.